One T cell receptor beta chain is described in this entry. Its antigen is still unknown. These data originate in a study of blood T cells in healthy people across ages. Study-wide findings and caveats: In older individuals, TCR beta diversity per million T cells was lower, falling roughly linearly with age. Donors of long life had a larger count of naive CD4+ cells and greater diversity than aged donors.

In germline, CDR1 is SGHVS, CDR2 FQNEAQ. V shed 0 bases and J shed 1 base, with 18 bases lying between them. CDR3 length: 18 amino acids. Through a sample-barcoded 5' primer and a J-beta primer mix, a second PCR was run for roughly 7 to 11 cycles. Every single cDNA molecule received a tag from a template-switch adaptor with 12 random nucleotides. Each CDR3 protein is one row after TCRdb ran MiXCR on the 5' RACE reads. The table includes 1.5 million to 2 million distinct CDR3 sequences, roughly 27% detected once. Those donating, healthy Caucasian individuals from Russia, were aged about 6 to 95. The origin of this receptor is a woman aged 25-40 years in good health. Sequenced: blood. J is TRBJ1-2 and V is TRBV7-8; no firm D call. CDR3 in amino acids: CASSLAQANLEVNYGYTF. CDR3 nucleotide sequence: TGTGCCAGCAGCTTAGCGCAGGCTAATTTGGAGGTTAACTATGGCTACACCTTC.